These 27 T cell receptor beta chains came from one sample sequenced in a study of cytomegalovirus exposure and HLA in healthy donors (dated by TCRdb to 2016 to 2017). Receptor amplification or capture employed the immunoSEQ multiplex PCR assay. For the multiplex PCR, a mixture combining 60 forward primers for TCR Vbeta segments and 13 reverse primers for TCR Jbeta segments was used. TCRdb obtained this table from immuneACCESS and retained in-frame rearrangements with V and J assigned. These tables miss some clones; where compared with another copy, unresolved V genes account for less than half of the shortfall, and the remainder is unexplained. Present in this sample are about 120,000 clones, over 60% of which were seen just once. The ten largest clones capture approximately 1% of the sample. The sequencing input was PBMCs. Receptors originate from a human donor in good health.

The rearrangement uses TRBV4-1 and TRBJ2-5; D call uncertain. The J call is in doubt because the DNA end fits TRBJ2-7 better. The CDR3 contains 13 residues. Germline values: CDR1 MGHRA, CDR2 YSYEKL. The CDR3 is CASSQDPGHEQYF. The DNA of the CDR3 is TGCGCCAGCAGCCAAGATCCAGGACACGAGCAGTACTTC.

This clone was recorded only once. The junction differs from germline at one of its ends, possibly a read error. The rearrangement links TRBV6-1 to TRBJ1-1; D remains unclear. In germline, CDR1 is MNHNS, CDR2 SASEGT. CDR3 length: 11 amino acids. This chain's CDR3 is CASSTQYRNFF. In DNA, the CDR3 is TGTGCCAGCAGCACACAGTATCGGAATTTTTTT.

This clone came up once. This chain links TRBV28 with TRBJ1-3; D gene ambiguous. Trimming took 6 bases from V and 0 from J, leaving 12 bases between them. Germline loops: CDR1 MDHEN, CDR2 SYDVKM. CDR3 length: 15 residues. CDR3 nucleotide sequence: TGTGCCAGCAGCCGGGAGGTCAGCTCTGGAAACACCATATATTTT. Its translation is CASSREVSSGNTIYF.

CDR3 in DNA: TGCGCCAGCAGTCAATCCGACAGAAAGTCGACCGCCGGCTCTGGAAACACCATATATTTT. Translating it yields CASSQSDRKSTAGSGNTIYF. The chain carries TRBV23-1 and TRBJ1-3, with TRBD1 as a possible D gene (5 bases). TRBV23-1 is known as an ORF, though its function is uncertain. V lost 0 bases, J lost 0 bases, and 21 bases lay in between. The CDR3 runs 20 residues.

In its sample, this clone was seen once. The CDR3 nucleotides are TGTGCCAGCAGCGTAGCCGTCGCCGGGGAGCTGTTTTTT. Translation gives CASSVAVAGELFF. The gene calls are TRBV9 and TRBJ2-2, with no clear D. V was clipped by 0 bases and J by 6 bases, with 6 bases between them. From germline, CDR1 is SGDLS and CDR2 YYNGEE. CDR3 size: 13 residues.

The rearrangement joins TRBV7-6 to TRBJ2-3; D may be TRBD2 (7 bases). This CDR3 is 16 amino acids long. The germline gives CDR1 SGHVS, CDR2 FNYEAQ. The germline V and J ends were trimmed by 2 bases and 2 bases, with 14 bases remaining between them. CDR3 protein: CASSLRAGALTDTQYF. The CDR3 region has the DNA TGTGCCAGCAGCTTAAGGGCGGGGGCCCTCACAGATACGCAGTATTTT.

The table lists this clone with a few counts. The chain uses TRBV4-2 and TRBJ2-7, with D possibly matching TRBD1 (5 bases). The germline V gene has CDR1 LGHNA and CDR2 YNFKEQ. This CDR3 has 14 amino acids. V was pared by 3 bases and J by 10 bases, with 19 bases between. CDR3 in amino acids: CASSQEKTGDRQYF. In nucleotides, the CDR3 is TGTGCCAGCAGCCAGGAAAAGACGGGCGACAGACAGTACTTC.

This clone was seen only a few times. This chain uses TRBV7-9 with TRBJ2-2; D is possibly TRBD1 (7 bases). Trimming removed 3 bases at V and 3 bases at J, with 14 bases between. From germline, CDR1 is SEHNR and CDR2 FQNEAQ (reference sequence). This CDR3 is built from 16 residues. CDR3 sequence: CASSLMRDSYTGELFF. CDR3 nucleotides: TGTGCCAGCAGCTTGATGCGGGACAGTTACACCGGGGAGCTGTTTTTT.

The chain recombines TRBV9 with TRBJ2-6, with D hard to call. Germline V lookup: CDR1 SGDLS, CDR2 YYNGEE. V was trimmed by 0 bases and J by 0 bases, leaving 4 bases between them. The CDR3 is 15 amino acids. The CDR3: CASSVANSGANVLTF. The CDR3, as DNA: TGTGCCAGCAGCGTAGCTAACTCTGGGGCCAACGTCCTGACTTTC.

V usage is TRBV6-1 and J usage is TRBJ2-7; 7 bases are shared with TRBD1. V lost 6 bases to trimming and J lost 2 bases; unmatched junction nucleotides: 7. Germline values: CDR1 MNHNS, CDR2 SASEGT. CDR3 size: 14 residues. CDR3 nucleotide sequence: TGTGCCAGCAGACCCGGGACAGCGACCTACGAGCAGTACTTC. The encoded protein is CASRPGTATYEQYF.

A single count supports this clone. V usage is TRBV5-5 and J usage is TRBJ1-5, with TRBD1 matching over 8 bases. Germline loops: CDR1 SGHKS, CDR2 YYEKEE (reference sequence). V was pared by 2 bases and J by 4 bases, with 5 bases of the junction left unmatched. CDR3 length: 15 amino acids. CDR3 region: CASSFDRTGNQPQHF. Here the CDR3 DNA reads TGTGCCAGCAGCTTCGATAGGACAGGGAATCAGCCCCAGCATTTT.

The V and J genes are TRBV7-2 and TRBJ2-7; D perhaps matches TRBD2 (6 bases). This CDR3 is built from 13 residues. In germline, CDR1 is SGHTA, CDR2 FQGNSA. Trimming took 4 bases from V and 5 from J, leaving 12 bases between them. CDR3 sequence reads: CASSSAGGDEQYF. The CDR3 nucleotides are TGTGCCAGCAGCTCGGCGGGCGGGGACGAGCAGTACTTC.

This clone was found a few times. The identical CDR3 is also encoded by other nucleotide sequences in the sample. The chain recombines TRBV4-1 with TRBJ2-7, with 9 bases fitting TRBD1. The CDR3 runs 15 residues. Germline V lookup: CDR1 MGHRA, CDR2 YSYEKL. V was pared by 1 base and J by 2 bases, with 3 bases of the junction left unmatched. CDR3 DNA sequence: TGCGCCAGCAGCCAAGCGGACAGGGGTACCTACGAGCAGTACTTC. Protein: CASSQADRGTYEQYF.

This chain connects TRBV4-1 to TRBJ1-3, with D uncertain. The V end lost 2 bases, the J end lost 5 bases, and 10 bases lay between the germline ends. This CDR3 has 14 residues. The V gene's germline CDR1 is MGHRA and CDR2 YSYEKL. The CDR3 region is CASSQSDSRNTIYF. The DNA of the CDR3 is TGCGCCAGCAGCCAAAGTGATAGCAGAAACACCATATATTTT.

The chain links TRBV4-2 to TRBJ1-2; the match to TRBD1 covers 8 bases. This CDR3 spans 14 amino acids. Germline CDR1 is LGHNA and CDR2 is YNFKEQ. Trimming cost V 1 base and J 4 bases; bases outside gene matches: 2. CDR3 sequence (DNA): TGTGCCAGCAGCCAAGGAACAGGGGGCTATGGCTACACCTTC. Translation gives CASSQGTGGYGYTF.

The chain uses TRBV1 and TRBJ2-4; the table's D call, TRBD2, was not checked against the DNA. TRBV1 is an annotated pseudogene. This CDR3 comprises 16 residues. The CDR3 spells CTSSQTLAGKKNIQYF. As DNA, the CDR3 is TGCACCAGCAGCCAAACGTTGGCGGGGAAAAAAAACATTCAGTACTTC.

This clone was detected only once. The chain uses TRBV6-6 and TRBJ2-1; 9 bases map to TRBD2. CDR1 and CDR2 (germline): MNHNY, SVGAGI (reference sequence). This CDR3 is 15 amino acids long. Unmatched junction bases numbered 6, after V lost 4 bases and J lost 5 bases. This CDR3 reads CASSSQRGADNEQFF. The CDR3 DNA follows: TGTGCCAGCAGTTCTCAGCGGGGGGCGGACAATGAGCAGTTCTTC.

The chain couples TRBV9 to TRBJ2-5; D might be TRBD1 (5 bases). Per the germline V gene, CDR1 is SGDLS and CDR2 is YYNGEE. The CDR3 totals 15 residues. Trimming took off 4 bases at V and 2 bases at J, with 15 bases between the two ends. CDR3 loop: CASSPRQGSQETQYF. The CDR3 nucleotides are TGTGCCAGCAGCCCCCGGCAGGGCTCTCAAGAGACCCAGTACTTC.

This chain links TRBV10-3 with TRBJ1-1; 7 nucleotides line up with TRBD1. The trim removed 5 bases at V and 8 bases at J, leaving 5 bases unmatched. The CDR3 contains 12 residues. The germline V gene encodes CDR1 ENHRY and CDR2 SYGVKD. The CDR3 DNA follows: TGTGCCATCAGTCGGGACAGCCAGGAAGCTTTCTTT. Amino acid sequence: CAISRDSQEAFF.

CDR3 coding DNA: TGCGCCAGCAGCACGGCCTCCAGGTATAGCACAGATACGCAGTATTTT. Translating gives CASSTASRYSTDTQYF. The gene calls are TRBV5-1 and TRBJ2-3; D unclear. The CDR3 runs 16 residues. Germline V CDR1 and CDR2: SGHRS, YFSETQ. The V gene lost 4 bases and the J gene lost 0 bases, with 15 bases spanning the gap.

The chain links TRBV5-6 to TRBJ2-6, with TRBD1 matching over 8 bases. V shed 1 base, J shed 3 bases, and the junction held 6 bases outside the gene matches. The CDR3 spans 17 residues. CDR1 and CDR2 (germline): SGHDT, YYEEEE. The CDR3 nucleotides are TGTGCCAGCAGCTTGACAGGGGGATTATATGGGGCCAACGTCCTGACTTTC. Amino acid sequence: CASSLTGGLYGANVLTF.

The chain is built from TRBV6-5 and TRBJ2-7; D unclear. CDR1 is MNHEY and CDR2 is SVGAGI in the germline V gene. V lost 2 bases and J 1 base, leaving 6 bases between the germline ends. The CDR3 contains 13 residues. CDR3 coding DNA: TGTGCCAGCAGTTACGGGCCATCCTACGAGCAGTACTTC. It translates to CASSYGPSYEQYF.

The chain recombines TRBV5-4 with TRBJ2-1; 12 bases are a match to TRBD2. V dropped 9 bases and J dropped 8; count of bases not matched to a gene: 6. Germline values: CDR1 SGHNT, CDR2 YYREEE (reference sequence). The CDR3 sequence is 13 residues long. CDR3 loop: CATTSGGNHEQFF. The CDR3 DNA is TGTGCCACAACTAGCGGGGGGAATCATGAGCAGTTCTTC.

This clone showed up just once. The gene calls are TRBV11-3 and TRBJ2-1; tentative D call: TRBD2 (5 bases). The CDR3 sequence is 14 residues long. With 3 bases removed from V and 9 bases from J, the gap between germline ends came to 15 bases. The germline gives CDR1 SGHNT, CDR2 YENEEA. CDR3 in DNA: TGTGCCAGCAGCTTTTTGGCTAGCCGGGTTGAGCAGTTCTTC. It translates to CASSFLASRVEQFF.

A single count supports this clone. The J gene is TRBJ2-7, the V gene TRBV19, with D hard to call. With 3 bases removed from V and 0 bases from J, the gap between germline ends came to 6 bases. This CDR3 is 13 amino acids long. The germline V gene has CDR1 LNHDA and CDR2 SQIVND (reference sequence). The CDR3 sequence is CASSISGSYEQYF. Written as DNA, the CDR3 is TGTGCCAGTAGTATCTCGGGCTCCTACGAGCAGTACTTC.

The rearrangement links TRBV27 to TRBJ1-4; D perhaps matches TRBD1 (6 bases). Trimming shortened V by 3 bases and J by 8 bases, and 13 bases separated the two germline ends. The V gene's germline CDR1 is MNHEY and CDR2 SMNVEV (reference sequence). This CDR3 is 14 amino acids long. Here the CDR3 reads CASSFGRGEEKLFF. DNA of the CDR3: TGTGCCAGCAGTTTCGGCAGGGGAGAGGAAAAACTGTTTTTT.

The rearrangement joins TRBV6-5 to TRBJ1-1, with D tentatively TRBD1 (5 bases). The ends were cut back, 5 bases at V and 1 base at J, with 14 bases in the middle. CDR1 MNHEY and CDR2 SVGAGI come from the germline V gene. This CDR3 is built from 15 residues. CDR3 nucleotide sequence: TGTGCCAGCAGTAACCAGGACAAGGCGAACACTGAAGCTTTCTTT. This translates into CASSNQDKANTEAFF.